A single sample gave rise to the 3 T cell receptor beta chains below, sequenced in a study of PD-L1 blockade in urothelial cancer. Clones were read by immunoSEQ multiplex PCR, and TCRdb kept only the in-frame ones, dropping some. This table holds around 70,000 clones, approximately 81% found once. The sequences come from PBMCs, collected around atezolizumab (anti-PD-L1) treatment. The origin of the receptors is a man between 65 and 85 years old with urothelial cancer.

This clone has just a few counts. CDR3 DNA sequence: TGTGCCATCAGTGACCCGAGGGAAGCTGGAAACACCATATATTTT. It encodes CAISDPREAGNTIYF. This chain uses TRBV10-3 with TRBJ1-3; D not resolved. The germline V and J ends were trimmed by 3 bases and 2 bases, with 11 bases remaining between them. Germline CDR1 and CDR2: ENHRY and SYGVKD. The CDR3 runs to 15 residues.

The gene calls are TRBV19 and TRBJ1-5, with a weak D call TRBD1 (5 bases). Germline values: CDR1 LNHDA, CDR2 SQIVND (reference sequence). The V gene lost 4 bases and the J gene lost 6 bases, with 10 bases spanning the gap. The CDR3 covers 13 residues. DNA of the CDR3: TGTGCCAGTAGTAAGGGGTTGGCTCAGCCCCAGCATTTT. Its translation: CASSKGLAQPQHF.

The J gene is TRBJ2-3, the V gene TRBV11-2; D perhaps matches TRBD1 (6 bases). The germline V gene has CDR1 SGHAT and CDR2 FQNNGV. V lost 0 bases to trimming and J lost 6 bases, with 19 bases between them. The CDR3 sequence is 17 residues long. The CDR3, as DNA: TGTGCCAGCAGCTTAGATTGGCAGGGGCGGATGTCGGATACGCAGTATTTT. Its protein is CASSLDWQGRMSDTQYF.